One and the same sample provided the 23 T cell receptor beta chains below, sequenced in a study of cytomegalovirus exposure and HLA in healthy donors. Clones were read by immunoSEQ multiplex PCR, and TCRdb kept only the in-frame ones, dropping some. The table records hundreds of thousands of clones, over 75% of them present only once. The specimen sequenced was PBMCs. The receptors were sampled from a woman between 18 and 29 years old in good health and CMV-seropositive.

This rearrangement joins TRBV6-5 to TRBJ2-1, with 10 bases fitting TRBD2. Germline V gene lookup returns CDR1 MNHEY and CDR2 SVGAGI. The ends lost 5 bases at V and 16 bases at J; junction bases unmatched: 11. This CDR3 comprises 13 residues. This CDR3 reads CASSQRTSGASFF. For the CDR3, the DNA is TGTGCCAGCAGTCAAAGGACTAGCGGAGCGAGTTTCTTC.

This rearrangement joins TRBV4-1 to TRBJ1-5; TRBD1 might be the D (6 bases). The CDR3 covers 16 residues. Germline V gives CDR1 MGHRA, CDR2 YSYEKL. V lost 0 bases and J 4 bases, leaving 13 bases between the germline ends. CDR3 protein: CASSQEVGARNQPQHF. DNA of the CDR3: TGCGCCAGCAGCCAAGAAGTGGGGGCGCGAAATCAGCCCCAGCATTTT.

The V call is TRBV6-4, the J call TRBJ2-5; D is perhaps TRBD2 (5 bases). The CDR3 has 17 amino acids. Per the germline V gene, CDR1 is MRHNA and CDR2 is SNTAGT. V gave up 0 bases and J gave up 3 bases, with 17 bases separating them. The CDR3 DNA is TGTGCCAGCAGTGACTCGTCAGCGGTGGGGATGGAAGAGACCCAGTACTTC. Amino acid sequence: CASSDSSAVGMEETQYF.

The chain has TRBV9 and TRBJ2-7; D is unclear. CDR1 is SGDLS, CDR2 YYNGEE, per germline. Trimming took 5 bases from V and 5 from J, leaving 20 bases between them. The CDR3 runs 15 residues. The CDR3 here is CASSDESRANNEQYF. As DNA, the CDR3 is TGTGCCAGCAGTGACGAATCTAGAGCTAACAACGAGCAGTACTTC.

The chain recombines TRBV30 with TRBJ2-5; the D is unclear. This CDR3 region has 13 residues. V lost 1 base, J lost 1 base, and 7 bases lay in between. The germline CDR1 and CDR2 sequences are GTSNPN and SVGIG (reference sequence). Here the CDR3 reads CAWSGGPQETQYF. DNA for the CDR3: TGTGCCTGGAGTGGTGGCCCCCAAGAGACCCAGTACTTC.

The J gene is TRBJ2-1, the V gene TRBV9; 9 nucleotides line up with TRBD1. The CDR3 runs 15 residues. Germline V CDR1 and CDR2: SGDLS, YYNGEE. V was pared by 3 bases and J by 4 bases, with 5 bases of the junction left unmatched. CDR3 sequence reads: CASSEAGTGYNEQFF. CDR3 nucleotide sequence: TGTGCCAGCAGCGAAGCCGGGACAGGGTACAATGAGCAGTTCTTC. The entire variable domain, with the rest obtained from reference TRBV9 and TRBJ2-1, is as follows: DSGVTQTPKHLITATGQRVTLRCSPRSGDLSVYWYQQSLDQGLQFLIQYYNGEERAKGNILERFSAQQFPDLHSELNLSSLELGDSALYFCASSEAGTGYNEQFFGPGTRLTVL.

V is TRBV28 and J is TRBJ2-6, with D unresolved. This CDR3 spans 14 amino acids. Per germline, CDR1 MDHEN and CDR2 SYDVKM. V was cut by 6 bases and J by 0 bases, with 6 bases left in between. CDR3 residues: CASSRVSGANVLTF. CDR3 DNA sequence: TGTGCCAGCAGCCGGGTCTCTGGGGCCAACGTCCTGACTTTC.

The chain has TRBV2 and TRBJ2-1; 15 bases agree with TRBD2. Germline V gene sequence: CDR1 SNHLY, CDR2 FYNNEI. CDR3 length equals 16 residues. V trimming: 8 bases; J trimming: 1 base; junction bases outside the gene matches: 3. Written as DNA, the CDR3 is TGTGCCAGCTATGGGACTAGCGGGAGGTCCTACAATGAGCAGTTCTTC. Translating gives CASYGTSGRSYNEQFF.

This clone was found once. The chain has TRBV28 and TRBJ1-2; D may be TRBD1 (5 bases). The V end was cut by 3 bases, the J end by 3 bases, with 8 bases between. Germline loops: CDR1 MDHEN, CDR2 SYDVKM. The CDR3 has 13 amino acids. The CDR3 protein is CASSLDTYYGYTF. CDR3 sequence (DNA): TGTGCCAGCAGTTTGGACACTTACTATGGCTACACCTTC.

This clone was observed a single time. The J gene is TRBJ2-1, the V gene TRBV29-1, with a tentative D call TRBD2 (5 bases). The CDR3 totals 12 residues. Germline lookup yields CDR1 SQVTM and CDR2 ANQGSEA. The ends were cut back, 7 bases at V and 6 bases at J, with 13 bases in the middle. CDR3 DNA sequence: TGCAGCGGTGCTCCGGACTCCAATGAGCAGTTCTTC. Its translation: CSGAPDSNEQFF.

This sequence joins TRBV9 and TRBJ1-2, with 7 bases fitting TRBD1. V dropped 0 bases and J dropped 4; count of bases not matched to a gene: 6. CDR3 length equals 15 residues. Germline V gives CDR1 SGDLS, CDR2 YYNGEE. The CDR3 DNA is TGTGCCAGCAGCGTAGATTTGAGGGGGCCCTATGGCTACACCTTC. Translated, it gives CASSVDLRGPYGYTF.

The rearrangement links TRBV29-1 to TRBJ2-3, with a weak D call TRBD1 (6 bases). CDR1 and CDR2 from the germline V gene are SQVTM and ANQGSEA. This CDR3 has 13 residues. V was trimmed by 3 bases and J by 3 bases, leaving 10 bases between them. This chain's CDR3 is CSVDGQFTDTQYF. The DNA for the CDR3 is TGCAGCGTTGATGGACAGTTTACAGATACGCAGTATTTT.

The J gene is TRBJ2-3, the V gene TRBV6-4; TRBD2 matches 10 bases. Germline V gene lookup returns CDR1 MRHNA and CDR2 SNTAGT. Trimming cost V 0 bases and J 0 bases; bases outside gene matches: 0. The CDR3 consists of 16 residues. The chain's CDR3 is CASSDSTSGSTDTQYF. Here the CDR3 DNA reads TGTGCCAGCAGTGACTCGACTAGCGGGAGCACAGATACGCAGTATTTT.

The CDR3 reads CASSRPLRGDEQFF. CDR3 DNA: TGTGCCAGCAGCCGGCCCCTTAGGGGCGATGAGCAGTTCTTC. This chain connects TRBV7-9 to TRBJ2-1; TRBD1 is a possible D gene (5 bases). Germline assignment: CDR1 SEHNR and CDR2 FQNEAQ (reference sequence). The CDR3 extends over 14 amino acids. V lost 5 bases to trimming and J lost 8 bases, with 16 bases between them.

The chain employs TRBV27 and TRBJ2-2; 11 bases are a match to TRBD1. The V segment lost 5 bases and the J segment 5 bases; nucleotides outside the gene matches: 22. The CDR3 is made up of 21 amino acids. Germline V CDR1 and CDR2: MNHEY, SMNVEV (reference sequence). The CDR3 here is CASSARPGQGGRGVRTGELFF. In nucleotides, the CDR3 is TGTGCCAGCAGTGCCCGCCCGGGACAGGGGGGAAGGGGAGTTAGGACCGGGGAGCTGTTTTTT.

This chain uses TRBV4-1 with TRBJ2-1, with a tentative D call TRBD2 (6 bases). The germline gives CDR1 MGHRA, CDR2 YSYEKL. Trimming pared 6 bases from V and 7 bases from J, leaving 22 bases between. CDR3 length: 16 residues. The CDR3 loop reads CASRKGSGQGRNEQFF. In DNA form, the CDR3 reads TGCGCCAGCAGGAAGGGAAGCGGGCAAGGTCGAAATGAGCAGTTCTTC.

The chain has TRBV10-3 and TRBJ2-2, with 9 bases identical to TRBD2. The germline V gene encodes CDR1 ENHRY and CDR2 SYGVKD. The CDR3 runs 15 residues. V trimming: 4 bases; J trimming: 6 bases; junction bases outside the gene matches: 6. CDR3 region: CAISGGAGGPGELFF. The CDR3 DNA is TGTGCCATCAGTGGAGGGGCGGGAGGGCCCGGGGAGCTGTTTTTT.

The chain carries TRBV28 and TRBJ1-2; D perhaps matches TRBD1 (5 bases). This CDR3 region has 15 residues. Germline CDR1 is MDHEN and CDR2 is SYDVKM. Trimming cost V 3 bases and J 7 bases, with 18 bases left between them. The CDR3 protein is CASSLPGGWSGGYTF. For the CDR3, the DNA is TGTGCCAGCAGTTTGCCGGGGGGATGGTCCGGTGGCTACACCTTC.

In DNA form, the CDR3 reads TGCGCCAGCAGCTCCCGGGACAAGGGGAATCAGCCCCAGCATTTT. This gives the protein CASSSRDKGNQPQHF. The chain uses TRBV4-1 and TRBJ1-5; weak D call: TRBD1 (6 bases). Germline assignment: CDR1 MGHRA and CDR2 YSYEKL. The CDR3 has 15 amino acids. V shed 5 bases and J shed 4 bases, with 15 bases lying between them.

This clone appeared a single time. The rearrangement joins TRBV28 to TRBJ1-4; TRBD1 agrees at 12 bases. V lost 6 bases, J lost 4 bases, and 15 bases stayed unmatched. CDR3 length equals 19 residues. CDR1 and CDR2 from the germline V gene are MDHEN and SYDVKM. CDR3 in amino acids: CASRTLKGTGGVFNEKLFF. CDR3 DNA: TGTGCCAGCAGGACTCTCAAGGGGACAGGGGGCGTTTTTAATGAAAAACTGTTTTTT.

This sequence joins TRBV6-5 and TRBJ2-7; 8 bases are a match to TRBD2. The length of the CDR3 is 15 residues. The ends lost 6 bases at V and 0 bases at J; junction bases unmatched: 7. Germline CDR1 reads MNHEY; CDR2 reads SVGAGI. DNA of the CDR3: TGTGCCAGCAGCCCTGTTACTAGCGGCTCCTACGAGCAGTACTTC. Translating it yields CASSPVTSGSYEQYF.

This clone was counted between two and nine times. This chain joins TRBV6-1 and TRBJ1-2; D is unclear. Germline values: CDR1 MNHNS, CDR2 SASEGT. V lost 1 base and J lost 4, with 13 bases in between. The CDR3 has 15 residues. The CDR3 protein is CASSEVQGTTYGYTF. CDR3 coding DNA: TGTGCCAGCAGTGAAGTGCAAGGAACTACCTATGGCTACACCTTC.

The J gene is TRBJ1-1, the V gene TRBV7-9; the D gene is possibly TRBD1 (5 bases). Trimming stripped 7 bases from V and 1 base from J, with 16 bases between. CDR3 length: 15 amino acids. CDR1 and CDR2 (germline): SEHNR, FQNEAQ (reference sequence). The CDR3 DNA sequence: TGTGCCAGCAAACCAGGGTACCTAGGGAACACTGAAGCTTTCTTT. Residues: CASKPGYLGNTEAFF.